A single sample is the source of the 8 T cell receptor beta chains below, sequenced in a study of cytomegalovirus exposure and HLA in healthy donors. The PCR ran on 60 Vbeta and 13 Jbeta primers. Profiled with immunoSEQ multiplex PCR; TCRdb holds only in-frame clones, not every one. The table lists approximately 160,000 clones, almost 85% of them singletons, with less than 0.4% in the top ten. Sequencing was done on a sample of PBMCs. The receptors shown here come from a boy aged 2 to 9 in good health and CMV-seronegative.

The chain links TRBV4-1 to TRBJ2-7; 11 bases align to TRBD2. This CDR3 comprises 16 residues. Germline V gene lookup returns CDR1 MGHRA and CDR2 YSYEKL. V shed 0 bases, J shed 3 bases, and the junction held 4 bases outside the gene matches. The CDR3 nucleotides are TGCGCCAGCAGCCAAGATCCGGGGACTAGCGGCTACGAGCAGTACTTC. It specifies CASSQDPGTSGYEQYF.

The chain uses TRBV28 and TRBJ1-5, with 10 bases that match TRBD1. The CDR3 has 15 residues. Germline V lookup: CDR1 MDHEN, CDR2 SYDVKM. The V gene end was trimmed by 5 bases and the J gene end by 2 bases; junction bases not matched to a gene: 3. DNA for the CDR3: TGTGCCAGCAGTCGACAGGGGGCTGGCAATCAGCCCCAGCATTTT. Amino acids: CASSRQGAGNQPQHF.

The CDR3 DNA reads as TGTGCCACACATACAGGGGGTAACTATGGCTACACCTTC. Its translation is CATHTGGNYGYTF. The genes are TRBV6-6 and TRBJ1-2; the match to TRBD1 covers 8 bases. Trimming at V came to 10 bases and at J to 1 base, leaving 5 bases not matched to a gene. The germline V gene has CDR1 MNHNY and CDR2 SVGAGI (reference sequence). The CDR3 consists of 13 residues.

This clone has only a few counts. The chain combines TRBV11-2 with TRBJ1-2; the D is unclear. The germline V gene has CDR1 SGHAT and CDR2 FQNNGV. Trimming removed 2 bases from V and 0 bases from J, with 7 bases in between. This CDR3 contains 14 residues. The CDR3 here is CASSLTRSNYGYTF. The CDR3 DNA reads as TGTGCCAGCAGCTTAACAAGATCTAACTATGGCTACACCTTC. Drawing the rest from reference TRBV11-2 and TRBJ1-2, the complete variable domain is EAGVAQSPRYKIIEKRQSVAFWCNPISGHATLYWYQQILGQGPKLLIQFQNNGVVDDSQLPKDRFSAERLKGVDSTLKIQPAKLEDSAVYLCASSLTRSNYGYTFGSGTRLTVV.

The V gene is TRBV5-6, the J gene TRBJ2-7; TRBD2 matches 7 bases. The V segment lost 2 bases and the J segment 5 bases; nucleotides outside the gene matches: 7. The germline gives CDR1 SGHDT, CDR2 YYEEEE. The CDR3 has 14 residues. The chain's CDR3 is CASSFIAGRDEQYF. The CDR3 nucleotides read TGTGCCAGCAGCTTTATTGCGGGGAGGGACGAGCAGTACTTC.

V is TRBV10-1 and J is TRBJ2-1; 7 bases are a match to TRBD2. This CDR3 contains 12 residues. Germline V CDR1 and CDR2: WNHNN, SYGVQD (reference sequence). After removal of 0 bases from V and 14 bases from J, the junction contained 4 bases not matched to a gene. The DNA of the CDR3 is TGCGCCAGCAGTGAGTCCGGGGGGTGGAAGTTCTTC. Translating gives CASSESGGWKFF.

The count of this clone is one. V usage is TRBV29-1 and J usage is TRBJ1-1; D may be TRBD1 (5 bases). Germline CDR1 is SQVTM and CDR2 is ANQGSEA. V was shortened by 0 bases and J by 0 bases, with 26 bases between the two germline ends. The CDR3 has 20 amino acids. The CDR3: CSVEDWPGVGGVGMNTEAFF. For the CDR3, the DNA is TGCAGCGTTGAAGATTGGCCAGGCGTGGGGGGTGTGGGCATGAACACTGAAGCTTTCTTT.

Written as DNA, the CDR3 is TGTGCCAGCAGCTGGGGGACAGTAGGCTACACCTTC. It codes for CASSWGTVGYTF. V is TRBV7-8 and J is TRBJ1-2; 7 nucleotides agree with TRBD1. V lost 4 bases and J lost 8; bases outside the gene matches: 4. CDR1 SGHVS and CDR2 FQNEAQ come from the germline V gene. The CDR3 runs to 12 residues.